What follows is one T cell receptor beta chain and its context. Its antigen is unidentified. The repertoire was sequenced with immunoSEQ multiplex PCR; TCRdb's copy has only in-frame clones and lacks some. Of approximately 90,000 clones in the sample, 90% to 95% were seen once. This sample was taken from a study of T cell responses to AZD1222 COVID-19 vaccine. Study at large: Second doses that came at about 4 or about 12 weeks were put together.

The germline V gene has CDR1 MRHNA and CDR2 SNTAGT. The CDR3 contains 15 residues. Losses at the gene ends were 0 bases for V and 3 bases for J; bases not matched to a gene: 1. Study-wide points: Vaccine-associated CD4 TCRs spanned spike, dominant at 160-218 and 743-854. Repertoire samples came only from after the peak T cell response. Receipt of two AZD1222 doses was followed by a rise in Spike-specific TCR breadth and depth.

The V call is TRBV6-4, the J call TRBJ2-1; TRBD2 aligns across 8 bases. The specimen was peripheral blood, collected on day 0 of AZD1222 vaccination. The sequence came from an adult in good health. The CDR3 DNA sequence: TGTGCCAGCAGTGACTCCGGGACTAGCTACAATGAGCAGTTCTTC. It specifies CASSDSGTSYNEQFF.